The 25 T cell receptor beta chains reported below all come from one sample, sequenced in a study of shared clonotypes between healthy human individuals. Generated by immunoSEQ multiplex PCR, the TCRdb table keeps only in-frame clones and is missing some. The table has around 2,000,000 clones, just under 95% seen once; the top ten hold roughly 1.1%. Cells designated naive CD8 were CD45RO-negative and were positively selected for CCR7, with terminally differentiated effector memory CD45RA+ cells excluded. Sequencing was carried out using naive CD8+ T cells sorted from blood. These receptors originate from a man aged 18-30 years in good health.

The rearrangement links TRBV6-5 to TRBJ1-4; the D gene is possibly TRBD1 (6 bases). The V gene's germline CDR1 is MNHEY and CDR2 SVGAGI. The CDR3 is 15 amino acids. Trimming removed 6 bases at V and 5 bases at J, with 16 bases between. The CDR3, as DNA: TGTGCCAGCAGAACGATGGACAGCTTAAATGAAAAACTGTTTTTT. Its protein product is CASRTMDSLNEKLFF.

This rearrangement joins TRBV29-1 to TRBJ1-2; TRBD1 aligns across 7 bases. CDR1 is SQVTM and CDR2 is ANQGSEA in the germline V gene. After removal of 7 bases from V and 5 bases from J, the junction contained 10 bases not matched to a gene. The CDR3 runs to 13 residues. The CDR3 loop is CSAPTGPGYGYTF. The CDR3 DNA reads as TGCAGCGCACCGACAGGGCCGGGATATGGCTACACCTTC.

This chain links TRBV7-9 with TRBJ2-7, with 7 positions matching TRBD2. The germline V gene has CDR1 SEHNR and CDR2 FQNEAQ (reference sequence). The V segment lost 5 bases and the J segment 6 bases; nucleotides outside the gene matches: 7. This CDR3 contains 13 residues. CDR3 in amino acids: CASSPGGASEQYF. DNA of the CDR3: TGTGCCAGCAGCCCGGGGGGTGCTTCCGAGCAGTACTTC.

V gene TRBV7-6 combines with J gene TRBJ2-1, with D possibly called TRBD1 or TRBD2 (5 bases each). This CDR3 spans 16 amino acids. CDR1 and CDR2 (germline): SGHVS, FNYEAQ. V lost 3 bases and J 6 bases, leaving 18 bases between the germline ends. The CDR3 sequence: CASSLSAGTAANEQFF. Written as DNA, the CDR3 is TGTGCCAGCAGCTTGTCAGCCGGGACCGCAGCCAATGAGCAGTTCTTC.

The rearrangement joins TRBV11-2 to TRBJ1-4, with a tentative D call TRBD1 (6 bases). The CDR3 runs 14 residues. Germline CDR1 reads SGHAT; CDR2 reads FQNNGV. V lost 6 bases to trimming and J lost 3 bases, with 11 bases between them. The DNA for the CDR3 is TGTGCCAGCAGTTCATCAGGGGCTAATGAAAAACTGTTTTTT. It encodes CASSSSGANEKLFF. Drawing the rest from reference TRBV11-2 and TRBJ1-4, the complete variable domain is EAGVAQSPRYKIIEKRQSVAFWCNPISGHATLYWYQQILGQGPKLLIQFQNNGVVDDSQLPKDRFSAERLKGVDSTLKIQPAKLEDSAVYLCASSSSGANEKLFFGSGTQLSVL.

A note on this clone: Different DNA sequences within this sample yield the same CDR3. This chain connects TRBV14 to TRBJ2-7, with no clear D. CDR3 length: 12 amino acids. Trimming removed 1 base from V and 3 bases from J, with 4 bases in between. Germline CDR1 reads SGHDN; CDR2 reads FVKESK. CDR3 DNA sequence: TGTGCCAGCAGCCAAGCCAGCTACGAGCAGTACTTC. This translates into CASSQASYEQYF.

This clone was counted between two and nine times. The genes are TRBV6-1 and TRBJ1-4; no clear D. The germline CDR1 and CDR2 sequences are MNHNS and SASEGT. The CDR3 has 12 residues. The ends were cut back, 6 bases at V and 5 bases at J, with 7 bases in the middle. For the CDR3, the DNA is TGTGCCAGCAGGGCCGGCAATGAAAAACTGTTTTTT. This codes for CASRAGNEKLFF.

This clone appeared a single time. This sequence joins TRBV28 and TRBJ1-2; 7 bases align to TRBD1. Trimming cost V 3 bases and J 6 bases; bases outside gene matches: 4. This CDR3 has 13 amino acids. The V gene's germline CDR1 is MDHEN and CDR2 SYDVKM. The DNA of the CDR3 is TGTGCCAGCAGTTTTAACCAGGGGGATGGCTACACCTTC. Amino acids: CASSFNQGDGYTF.

For the CDR3, the DNA is TGCAGCGTTGATTTGGGGACAGGGGGCCACGAGCAGTACTTC. Translation: CSVDLGTGGHEQYF. The chain combines TRBV29-1 with TRBJ2-7; 12 positions match TRBD1. In germline, CDR1 is SQVTM, CDR2 ANQGSEA. This CDR3 region has 14 residues. J lost 5 bases, V lost 3 bases, and 5 bases had no gene match.

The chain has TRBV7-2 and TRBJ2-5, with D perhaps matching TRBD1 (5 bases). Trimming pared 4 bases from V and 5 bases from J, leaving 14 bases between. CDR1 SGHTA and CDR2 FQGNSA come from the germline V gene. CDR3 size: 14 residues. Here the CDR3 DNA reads TGTGCCAGCAGCTCGCCAAGGGGATCGGAGACCCAGTACTTC. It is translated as CASSSPRGSETQYF.

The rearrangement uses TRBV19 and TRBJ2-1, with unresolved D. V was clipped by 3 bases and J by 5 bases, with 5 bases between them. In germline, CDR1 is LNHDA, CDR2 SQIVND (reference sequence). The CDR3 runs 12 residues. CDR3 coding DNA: TGTGCCAGTAGTATTTCTGACAATGAGCAGTTCTTC. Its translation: CASSISDNEQFF.

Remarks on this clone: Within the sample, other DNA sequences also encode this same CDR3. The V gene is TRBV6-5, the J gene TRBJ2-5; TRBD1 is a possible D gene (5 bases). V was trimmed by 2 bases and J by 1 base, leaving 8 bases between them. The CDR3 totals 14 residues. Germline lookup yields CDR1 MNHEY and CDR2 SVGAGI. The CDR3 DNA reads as TGTGCCAGCAGTTACCTCAGGGCCCAAGAGACCCAGTACTTC. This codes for CASSYLRAQETQYF.

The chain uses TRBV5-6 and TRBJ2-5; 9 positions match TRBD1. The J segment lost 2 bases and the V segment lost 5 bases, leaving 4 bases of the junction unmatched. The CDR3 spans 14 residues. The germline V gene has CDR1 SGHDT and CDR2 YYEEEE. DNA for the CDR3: TGTGCCAGCAGTTTACAGGGGGCACAAGAGACCCAGTACTTC. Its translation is CASSLQGAQETQYF.

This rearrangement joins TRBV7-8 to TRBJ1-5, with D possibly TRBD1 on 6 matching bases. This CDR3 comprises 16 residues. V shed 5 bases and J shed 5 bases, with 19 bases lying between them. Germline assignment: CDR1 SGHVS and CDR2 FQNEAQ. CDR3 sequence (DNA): TGTGCCAGCAGCCGGGGAACGAGACAGGTTTATCAGCCCCAGCATTTT. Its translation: CASSRGTRQVYQPQHF.

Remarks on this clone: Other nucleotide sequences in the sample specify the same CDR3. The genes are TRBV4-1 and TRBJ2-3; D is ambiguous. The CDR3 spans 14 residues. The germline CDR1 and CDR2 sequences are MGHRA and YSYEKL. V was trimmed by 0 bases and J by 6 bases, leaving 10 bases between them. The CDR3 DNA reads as TGCGCCAGCAGCCAAGATCGACCCGCGGATACGCAGTATTTT. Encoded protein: CASSQDRPADTQYF.

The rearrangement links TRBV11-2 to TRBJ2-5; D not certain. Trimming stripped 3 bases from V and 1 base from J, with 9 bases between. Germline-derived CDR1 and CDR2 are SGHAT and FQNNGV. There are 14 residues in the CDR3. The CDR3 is CASSFMGPQETQYF. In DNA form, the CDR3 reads TGTGCCAGCAGCTTTATGGGTCCCCAAGAGACCCAGTACTTC.

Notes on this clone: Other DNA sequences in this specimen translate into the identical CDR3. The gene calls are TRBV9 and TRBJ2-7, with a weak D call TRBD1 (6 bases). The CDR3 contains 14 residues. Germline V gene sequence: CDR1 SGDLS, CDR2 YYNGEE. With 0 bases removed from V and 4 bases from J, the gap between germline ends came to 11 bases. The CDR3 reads CASSVGGPNYEQYF. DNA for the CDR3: TGTGCCAGCAGCGTAGGGGGGCCCAATTACGAGCAGTACTTC. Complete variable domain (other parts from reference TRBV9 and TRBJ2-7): DSGVTQTPKHLITATGQRVTLRCSPRSGDLSVYWYQQSLDQGLQFLIQYYNGEERAKGNILERFSAQQFPDLHSELNLSSLELGDSALYFCASSVGGPNYEQYFGPGTRLTVT.

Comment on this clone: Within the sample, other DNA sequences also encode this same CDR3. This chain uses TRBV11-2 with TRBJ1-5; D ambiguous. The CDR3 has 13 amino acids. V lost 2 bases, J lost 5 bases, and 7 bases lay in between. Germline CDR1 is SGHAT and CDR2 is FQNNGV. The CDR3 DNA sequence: TGTGCCAGCAGCTTATCCGGGGATCAGCCCCAGCATTTT. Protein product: CASSLSGDQPQHF.

For the CDR3, the DNA is TGTGCCAGCCGTAGGGACAGGGGGCTAGTCGAGCAGTACTTC. Amino acid sequence: CASRRDRGLVEQYF. J is TRBJ2-7 and V is TRBV7-8, with 12 bases fitting TRBD1. The CDR3 covers 14 residues. In germline, CDR1 is SGHVS, CDR2 FQNEAQ. The V gene end was trimmed by 8 bases and the J gene end by 6 bases; junction bases not matched to a gene: 8.

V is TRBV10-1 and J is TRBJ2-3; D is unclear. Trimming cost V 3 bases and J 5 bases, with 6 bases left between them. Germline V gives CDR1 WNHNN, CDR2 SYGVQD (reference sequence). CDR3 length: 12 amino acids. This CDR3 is CASSDPGDTQYF. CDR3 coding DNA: TGCGCCAGCAGTGACCCAGGAGATACGCAGTATTTT.

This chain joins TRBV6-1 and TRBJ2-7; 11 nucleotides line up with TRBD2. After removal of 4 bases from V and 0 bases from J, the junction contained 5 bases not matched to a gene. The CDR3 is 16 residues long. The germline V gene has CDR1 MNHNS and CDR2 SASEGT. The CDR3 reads CASSGGTSGLSYEQYF. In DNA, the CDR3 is TGTGCCAGCAGTGGGGGGACTAGCGGCCTCTCCTACGAGCAGTACTTC.

CDR3 protein: CASSLNRLAEGSYEQYF. CDR3 sequence (DNA): TGTGCCAGCAGCTTAAATCGCCTAGCGGAGGGCTCCTACGAGCAGTACTTC. V gene TRBV7-8 combines with J gene TRBJ2-7; TRBD2 matches 7 bases. Germline values: CDR1 SGHVS, CDR2 FQNEAQ. The ends lost 2 bases at V and 0 bases at J; junction bases unmatched: 10. The CDR3 loop spans 17 amino acids.

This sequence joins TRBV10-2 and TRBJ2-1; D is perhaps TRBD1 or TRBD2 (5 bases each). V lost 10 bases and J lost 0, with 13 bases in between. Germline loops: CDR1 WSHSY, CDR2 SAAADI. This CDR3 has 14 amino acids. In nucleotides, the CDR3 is TGCGCCACCTTAGGGGAGAGCTCCTACAATGAGCAGTTCTTC. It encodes CATLGESSYNEQFF.

CDR3 DNA sequence: TGTGCCAGCAGCTTAGAGGTGAAAGACTACGAGCAGTACTTC. Its protein product is CASSLEVKDYEQYF. The genes are TRBV7-9 and TRBJ2-7; no reliable D call. This CDR3 comprises 14 residues. The V gene's germline CDR1 is SEHNR and CDR2 FQNEAQ (reference sequence). Trimming shortened V by 1 base and J by 3 bases, and 10 bases separated the two germline ends.

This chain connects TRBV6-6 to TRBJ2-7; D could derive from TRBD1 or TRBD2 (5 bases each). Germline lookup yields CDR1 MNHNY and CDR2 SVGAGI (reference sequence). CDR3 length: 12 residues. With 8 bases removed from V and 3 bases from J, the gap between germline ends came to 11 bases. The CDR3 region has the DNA TGTGCCAGCTGGACGGGACGCTACGAGCAGTACTTC. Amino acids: CASWTGRYEQYF.